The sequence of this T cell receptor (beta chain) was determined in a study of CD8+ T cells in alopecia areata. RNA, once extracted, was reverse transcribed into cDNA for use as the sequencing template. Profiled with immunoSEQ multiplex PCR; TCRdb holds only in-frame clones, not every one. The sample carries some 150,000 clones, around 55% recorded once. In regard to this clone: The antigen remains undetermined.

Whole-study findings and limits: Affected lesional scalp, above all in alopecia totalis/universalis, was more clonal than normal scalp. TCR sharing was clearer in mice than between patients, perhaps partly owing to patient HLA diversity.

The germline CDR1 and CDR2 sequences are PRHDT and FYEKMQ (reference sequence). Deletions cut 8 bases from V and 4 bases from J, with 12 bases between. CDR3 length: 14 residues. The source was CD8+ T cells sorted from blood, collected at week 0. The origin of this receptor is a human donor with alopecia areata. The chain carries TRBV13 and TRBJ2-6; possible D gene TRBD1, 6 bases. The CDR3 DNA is TGTGCCAGCCGCACAGGGACCGGGGCCAACGTCCTGACTTTC. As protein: CASRTGTGANVLTF.